This T cell receptor beta chain was found in a study of Graves' ophthalmopathy and Graves' hyperthyroidism. General study points: Blood also contained most of the expanded thyroid clonotypes above 0.001 frequency. The model predicted ophthalmopathy progression with about 69% sensitivity and around 72% specificity.

In its sample, this clonotype was seen many times. Its antigen remains unidentified. Transcripts of RNA were the source for amplifying TCR beta CDR3 regions. Following a first-round RT-PCR that used HTBI primers, a second-round multiplex PCR was carried out. TCRdb redid the calling of the multiplex PCR reads with MiXCR, one entry per CDR3 protein. The table includes 340,000 or so distinct CDR3 sequences, roughly 16% detected once. The CDR3 runs 16 residues. CDR1 MGHRA and CDR2 YSYEKL come from the germline V gene. With 0 bases removed from V and 5 bases from J, the gap between germline ends came to 17 bases. Other autoimmune diseases, uncontrolled infections, pregnancy and lactation each led to patient exclusion.

The sequencing sample was made of peripheral blood. The TCR originated in an adult man with Graves' ophthalmopathy. The rearrangement joins TRBV4-1 to TRBJ2-7, with a weak D call TRBD2 (5 bases). The CDR3 DNA reads TGCGCCAGCAGCCAAGATCCGGCGAGAGGGCCCCACGAGCAGTACTTC. Translating it yields CASSQDPARGPHEQYF.